Presented here are 22 T cell receptor beta chains from one specimen sequenced in a study of blood T cell repertoires in COVID-19. The protocol was immunoSEQ multiplex PCR, while the TCRdb copy is restricted to in-frame clones and leaves out a portion. The sample holds about 260,000 clones, approximately 90% seen once. Sequencing was performed on PBMCs or T cells enriched from blood (not recorded which). These receptors all stem from a middle-aged woman with acute COVID-19.

This chain connects TRBV3-1 (or the pseudogene TRBV3-2) to TRBJ2-3; tentative D call: TRBD2 (5 bases). The V gene's germline CDR1 is LGHDT and CDR2 YNNKEL (reference sequence). V gave up 0 bases and J gave up 2 bases, with 18 bases separating them. This CDR3 has 18 residues. The CDR3 reads CASSQEGAWTPYTDTQYF. For the CDR3, the DNA is TGTGCCAGCAGCCAAGAGGGAGCCTGGACGCCGTACACAGATACGCAGTATTTT.

This clone was observed a single time. V and J are TRBV7-9 and TRBJ2-1; TRBD1 is a possible D gene (6 bases). V shed 2 bases and J shed 6 bases, with 20 bases lying between them. This CDR3 is 17 amino acids long. CDR1 and CDR2 (germline): SEHNR, FQNEAQ (reference sequence). The CDR3 loop reads CASSLTARAMGANEQFF. CDR3 sequence (DNA): TGTGCCAGCAGCTTAACAGCAAGGGCGATGGGGGCCAATGAGCAGTTCTTC. The entire variable domain, with the rest obtained from reference TRBV7-9 and TRBJ2-1, is as follows: DTGVSQNPRHKITKRGQNVTFRCDPISEHNRLYWYRQTLGQGPEFLTYFQNEAQLEKSRLLSDRFSAERPKGSFSTLEIQRTEQGDSAMYLCASSLTARAMGANEQFFGPGTRLTVL.

This clone was picked up one time. The chain couples TRBV2 to TRBJ1-2; D is uncertain. The CDR3 is 13 amino acids. Per germline, CDR1 SNHLY and CDR2 FYNNEI. Trimming took 2 bases from V and 4 from J, leaving 8 bases between them. The CDR3 region is CASSESRGYGYTF. CDR3 nucleotides: TGTGCCAGCAGTGAAAGCCGGGGCTATGGCTACACCTTC.

The V gene is TRBV18, the J gene TRBJ2-7; TRBD1 matches at 9 bases. The germline V gene has CDR1 KGHSH and CDR2 LQKENI. The CDR3 sequence is 15 residues long. The V and J ends lost 4 bases and 2 bases, in that order; junction bases with no gene match: 6. CDR3 residues: CASSLPGQGTYEQYF. The CDR3 nucleotides read TGTGCCAGCTCACTACCGGGACAGGGAACCTACGAGCAGTACTTC. Based on the CDR3 plus reference TRBV18 and TRBJ2-7, the full variable domain is NAGVMQNPRHLVRRRGQEARLRCSPMKGHSHVYWYRQLPEEGLKFMVYLQKENIIDESGMPKERFSAEFPKEGPSILRIQQVVRGDSAAYFCASSLPGQGTYEQYFGPGTRLTVT.

This clone occurred once. The CDR3 loop reads CASSEWTGGDEKLFF. CDR3 coding DNA: TGTGCCAGCAGTGAGTGGACAGGCGGAGATGAAAAACTGTTTTTT. V is TRBV2 and J is TRBJ1-4; 7 nucleotides align to TRBD1. The germline V gene encodes CDR1 SNHLY and CDR2 FYNNEI. The CDR3 consists of 15 residues. J was trimmed by 6 bases and V by 3 bases; bases with no gene match: 7.

The V call is TRBV2, the J call TRBJ1-5; 8 positions match TRBD1. The trim removed 6 bases at V and 2 bases at J, leaving 6 bases unmatched. CDR3 size: 15 residues. Looked up from germline, CDR1 is SNHLY and CDR2 is FYNNEI. The CDR3 nucleotides read TGTGCCAGCAGGTACGCGACAGGGGGCAATCAGCCCCAGCATTTT. It is translated as CASRYATGGNQPQHF.

The gene calls are TRBV6-2 or TRBV6-3 and TRBJ2-7; 10 bases are shared with TRBD2. The germline CDR1 and CDR2 sequences are MNHEY and SVGEGT. The CDR3 has 15 amino acids. With V trimmed by 6 bases and J by 0 bases, 5 bases remained unmatched. In DNA, the CDR3 is TGTGCCAGCAGCGAAGGACTAGCGGCCTCCTACGAGCAGTACGTC. Its protein is CASSEGLAASYEQYV.

The CDR3 coding sequence is TGTGCCAGCAGTTCAACTAGCGGGAGAGATTTATACGAGCAGTACTTC. It specifies CASSSTSGRDLYEQYF. This sequence joins TRBV28 and TRBJ2-7; TRBD2 matches 11 bases. The CDR3 is 16 amino acids. V was pared by 4 bases and J by 4 bases, with 9 bases of the junction left unmatched. Looked up from germline, CDR1 is MDHEN and CDR2 is SYDVKM.

The gene calls are TRBV7-2 and TRBJ2-7; TRBD2 agrees at 13 bases. V dropped 5 bases and J dropped 2; count of bases not matched to a gene: 3. This CDR3 contains 15 residues. The germline V gene encodes CDR1 SGHTA and CDR2 FQGNSA. The CDR3 region has the DNA TGTGCCAGCAGCGAGGGACTAGCGGGAACCTACGAGCAGTACTTC. It encodes CASSEGLAGTYEQYF. The full variable domain, its missing parts supplied by reference TRBV7-2 and TRBJ2-7, is GAGVSQSPSNKVTEKGKDVELRCDPISGHTALYWYRQSLGQGLEFLIYFQGNSAPDKSGLPSDRFSAERTGGSVSTLTIQRTQQEDSAVYLCASSEGLAGTYEQYFGPGTRLTVT.

The chain couples TRBV7-9 to TRBJ1-2; 7 nucleotides match TRBD1. CDR1 is SEHNR, CDR2 FQNEAQ, per germline (reference sequence). The trim removed 3 bases at V and 7 bases at J, leaving 8 bases unmatched. The CDR3 runs 14 residues. The CDR3 DNA reads as TGTGCCAGCAGCTTCGGCCGGACAGGATCTGGCTACACCTTC. Amino acid sequence: CASSFGRTGSGYTF.

V is TRBV15 and J is TRBJ1-2; 9 bases align to TRBD1. CDR3 size: 18 residues. V lost 1 base and J lost 0; bases outside the gene matches: 9. Germline assignment: CDR1 LNHNV and CDR2 YYDKDF (reference sequence). CDR3 sequence reads: CATSRVRDRDVTNYGYTF. The DNA for the CDR3 is TGTGCCACCAGCAGAGTCCGGGACAGGGATGTTACTAACTATGGCTACACCTTC.

J is TRBJ1-4 and V is TRBV7-9; 7 bases match TRBD1. CDR1 and CDR2 from the germline V gene are SEHNR and FQNEAQ (reference sequence). This CDR3 has 16 residues. Trimming removed 5 bases from V and 8 bases from J; junction bases left unmatched: 14. In DNA form, the CDR3 reads TGTGCCAGCAGCCGGGACAGAGGAATGATTGGGGAAAAACTGTTTTTT. This codes for CASSRDRGMIGEKLFF.

Points on this clone: Just one base apart from a much larger clone, this may be a read error. The sample carries other DNA sequences with the same CDR3. V usage is TRBV18 and J usage is TRBJ1-1, with D uncertain. The CDR3 covers 14 residues. V was trimmed by 2 bases and J by 0 bases, leaving 7 bases between them. Germline lookup yields CDR1 KGHSH and CDR2 LQKENI. CDR3 sequence (DNA): TGTGCCAGCTCACCAACAGCACTGAACACTGAAGCTTTCTTT. Residues: CASSPTALNTEAFF.

This chain links TRBV28 with TRBJ1-2, with 9 bases identical to TRBD1. J lost 8 bases, V lost 10 bases, and 20 bases had no gene match. The CDR3 extends over 16 amino acids. Germline CDR1 MDHEN, CDR2 SYDVKM. The CDR3 region is CAIRSGQGNLYGGYTF. In DNA form, the CDR3 reads TGTGCCATCCGATCGGGACAGGGTAATCTTTATGGCGGCTACACCTTC.

The chain employs TRBV5-4 and TRBJ2-4, with TRBD1 matching 10 bases. CDR3 length equals 15 residues. With V trimmed by 4 bases and J by 1 base, 2 bases remained unmatched. Germline assignment: CDR1 SGHNT and CDR2 YYREEE (reference sequence). CDR3 protein: CASSMDRGAKNIQYF. The CDR3 DNA follows: TGTGCCAGCAGCATGGACAGGGGGGCCAAAAACATTCAGTACTTC.

This chain joins TRBV6-2 or TRBV6-3 and TRBJ1-1, with D unresolved. CDR1 MNHEY and CDR2 SVGEGT come from the germline V gene. This CDR3 is built from 15 residues. Trimming took off 0 bases at V and 6 bases at J, with 14 bases between the two ends. CDR3 DNA sequence: TGTGCCAGCAGTTACTCGGTCCTTTCTAATGCTGAAGCTTTCTTT. Translating it yields CASSYSVLSNAEAFF.

This rearrangement joins TRBV29-1 to TRBJ1-1; TRBD1 aligns across 7 bases. Trimming at V came to 7 bases and at J to 5 bases, leaving 13 bases not matched to a gene. The CDR3 spans 14 residues. Germline CDR1 reads SQVTM; CDR2 reads ANQGSEA. The CDR3 coding sequence is TGCAGCGCAATGGGATGGGACAGAAGGACTGAAGCTTTCTTT. It yields the protein CSAMGWDRRTEAFF.

The chain employs TRBV28 and TRBJ2-7; TRBD1 might be the D (5 bases). Germline CDR1 is MDHEN and CDR2 is SYDVKM. With 6 bases removed from V and 4 bases from J, the gap between germline ends came to 19 bases. This CDR3 has 15 amino acids. In DNA form, the CDR3 reads TGTGCCAGCAGAACCTCCTTACTGGGGCAATACGAGCAGTACTTC. It yields the protein CASRTSLLGQYEQYF.

The CDR3 sequence: CASGLVLGGSTPNEQFF. The CDR3 region has the DNA TGTGCTAGTGGTTTGGTACTCGGCGGGAGTACTCCCAATGAGCAGTTCTTC. This chain connects TRBV12-5 to TRBJ2-1; 7 nucleotides line up with TRBD2. After removal of 0 bases from V and 6 bases from J, the junction contained 11 bases not matched to a gene. Germline V gene sequence: CDR1 LGHNT, CDR2 FRNRAP. This CDR3 spans 17 amino acids.

The sample holds one count of this clone. The rearrangement joins TRBV27 to TRBJ2-7, with 11 bases fitting TRBD2. Germline loops: CDR1 MNHEY, CDR2 SMNVEV (reference sequence). The CDR3 consists of 14 residues. The ends lost 6 bases at V and 3 bases at J; junction bases unmatched: 4. The CDR3 protein is CASRVAGGGYEQYF. The CDR3 DNA reads as TGTGCCAGCAGAGTAGCGGGAGGGGGCTACGAGCAGTACTTC.

V usage is TRBV24-1 and J usage is TRBJ2-3; D might be TRBD1 (5 bases). The V gene's germline CDR1 is KGHDR and CDR2 SFDVKD. V was cut by 2 bases and J by 3 bases, with 8 bases left in between. The CDR3 has 14 amino acids. The CDR3 bases are TGTGCCACCAGTGATTATCGACAGACAGATACGCAGTATTTT. Its translation: CATSDYRQTDTQYF.

This rearrangement joins TRBV27 to TRBJ2-4; TRBD1 matches at 8 bases. With V trimmed by 6 bases and J by 6 bases, 4 bases remained unmatched. Germline loops: CDR1 MNHEY, CDR2 SMNVEV (reference sequence). The CDR3 length is 13 residues. The CDR3 here is CASRRTGSNIQYF. In DNA, the CDR3 is TGTGCCAGCAGAAGGACAGGGTCAAACATTCAGTACTTC.